Sequencing of this T cell receptor (beta chain) was carried out in a study of blood T cells in healthy people across ages. Germline CDR1 reads LGHNA; CDR2 reads YNFKEQ. This CDR3 is 12 amino acids long. For the second PCR, which ran for about 7 to 11 cycles, a sample-barcoded 5' primer and a J-beta primer mix were used. TCRdb passed the 5' RACE reads through MiXCR, listing each CDR3 protein once. The sample gives about 1.8 million distinct CDR3 sequences, roughly 49% of which show up once; 2.1% is in the top ten. This clonotype has only one observation. The sample taken for sequencing was blood. The TCR comes from a middle-aged woman in good health. V usage is TRBV4-2 and J usage is TRBJ2-5; D is undetermined. The J call is uncertain, as TRBJ2-7 better fits the DNA end. The CDR3 protein is CASSPRDGEQYF. As DNA, the CDR3 is TGTGCCAGCAGCCCCAGAGATGGCGAGCAGTACTTC.